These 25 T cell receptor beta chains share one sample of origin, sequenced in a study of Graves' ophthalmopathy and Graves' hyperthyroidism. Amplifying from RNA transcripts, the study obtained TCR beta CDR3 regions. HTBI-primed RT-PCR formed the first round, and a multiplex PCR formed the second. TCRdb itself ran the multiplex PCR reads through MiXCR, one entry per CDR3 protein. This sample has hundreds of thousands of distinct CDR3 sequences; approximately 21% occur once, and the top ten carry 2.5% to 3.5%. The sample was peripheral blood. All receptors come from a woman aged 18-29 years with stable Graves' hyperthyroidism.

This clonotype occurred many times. The CDR3 DNA sequence: TGTGCCATCAGAGGACAGTCCTACGAGCAGTACTTC. This sequence encodes CAIRGQSYEQYF. V gene TRBV10-3 combines with J gene TRBJ2-7; possible D gene TRBD1, 6 bases. Trimming left V 6 bases short and J 1 base short, with 7 bases between. Looked up from germline, CDR1 is ENHRY and CDR2 is SYGVKD. CDR3 length equals 12 residues.

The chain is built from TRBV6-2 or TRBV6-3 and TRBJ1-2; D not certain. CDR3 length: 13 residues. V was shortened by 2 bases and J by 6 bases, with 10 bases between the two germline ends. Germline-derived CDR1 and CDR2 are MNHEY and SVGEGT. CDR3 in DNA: TGTGCCAGCAGTTACGGACGTATGAATGGCTACACCTTC. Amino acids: CASSYGRMNGYTF.

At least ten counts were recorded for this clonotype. The DNA of the CDR3 is TGCAGTGCAGCTAGAACTAGCGTGGGCGAGCAGTACTTC. Its translation is CSAARTSVGEQYF. The gene calls are TRBV20-1 and TRBJ2-7; 7 nucleotides align to TRBD2. V trimming: 6 bases; J trimming: 6 bases; junction bases outside the gene matches: 11. CDR1 and CDR2 (germline): DFQATT, SNEGSKA (reference sequence). The CDR3 sequence is 13 residues long.

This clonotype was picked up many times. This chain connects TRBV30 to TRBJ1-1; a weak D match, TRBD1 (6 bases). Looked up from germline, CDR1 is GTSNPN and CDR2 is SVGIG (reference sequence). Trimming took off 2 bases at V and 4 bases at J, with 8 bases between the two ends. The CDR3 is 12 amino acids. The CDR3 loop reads CAWSKGGTEAFF. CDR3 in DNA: TGTGCCTGGAGTAAGGGGGGCACTGAAGCTTTCTTT.

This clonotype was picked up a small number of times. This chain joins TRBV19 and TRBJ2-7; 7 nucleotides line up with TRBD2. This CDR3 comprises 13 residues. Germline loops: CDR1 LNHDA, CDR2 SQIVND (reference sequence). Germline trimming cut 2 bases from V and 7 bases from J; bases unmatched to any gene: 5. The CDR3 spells CASSILAGDEQYF. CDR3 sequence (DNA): TGTGCCAGTAGTATACTGGCGGGAGATGAGCAGTACTTC.

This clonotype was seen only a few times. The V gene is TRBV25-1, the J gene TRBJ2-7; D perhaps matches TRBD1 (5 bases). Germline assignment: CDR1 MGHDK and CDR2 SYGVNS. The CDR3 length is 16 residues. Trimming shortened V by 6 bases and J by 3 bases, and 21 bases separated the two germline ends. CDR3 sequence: CASRKNRFKTLYEQYF. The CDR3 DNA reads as TGTGCCAGCAGAAAAAACAGGTTCAAAACCCTCTACGAGCAGTACTTC.

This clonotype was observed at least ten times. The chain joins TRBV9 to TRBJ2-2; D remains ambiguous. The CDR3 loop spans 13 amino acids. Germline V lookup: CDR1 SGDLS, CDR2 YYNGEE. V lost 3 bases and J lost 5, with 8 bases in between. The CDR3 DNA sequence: TGTGCCAGCAGCGCTACTTTTACCGGGGAGCTGTTTTTT. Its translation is CASSATFTGELFF.

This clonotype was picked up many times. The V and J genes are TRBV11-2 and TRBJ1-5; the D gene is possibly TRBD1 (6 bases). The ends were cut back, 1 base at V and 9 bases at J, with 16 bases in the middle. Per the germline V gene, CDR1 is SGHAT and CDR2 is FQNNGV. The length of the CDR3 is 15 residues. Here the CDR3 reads CASSLGGAISGPQHF. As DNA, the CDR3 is TGTGCCAGCAGCTTAGGGGGGGCGATTAGTGGGCCCCAGCATTTT.

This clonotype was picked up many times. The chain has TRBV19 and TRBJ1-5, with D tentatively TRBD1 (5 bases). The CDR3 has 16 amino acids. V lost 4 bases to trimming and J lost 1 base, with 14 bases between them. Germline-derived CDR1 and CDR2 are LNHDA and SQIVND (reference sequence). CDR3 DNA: TGTGCCAGTAGTAAGGGACTGTTGGGGAGCAATCAGCCCCAGCATTTT. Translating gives CASSKGLLGSNQPQHF.

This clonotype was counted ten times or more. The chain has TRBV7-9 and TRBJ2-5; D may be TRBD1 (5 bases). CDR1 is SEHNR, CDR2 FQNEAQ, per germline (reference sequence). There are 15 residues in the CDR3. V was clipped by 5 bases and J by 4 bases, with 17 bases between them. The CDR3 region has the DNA TGTGCCAGCAGCCTACTCCCAGGGATTGGAGAGACCCAGTACTTC. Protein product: CASSLLPGIGETQYF.

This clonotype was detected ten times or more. CDR3 amino acids: CASSGNPTGEETQYF. CDR3 bases: TGTGCCAGCAGTGGGAACCCGACAGGGGAAGAGACCCAGTACTTC. The chain links TRBV6-1 to TRBJ2-5, with 8 bases matching TRBD1. Germline assignment: CDR1 MNHNS and CDR2 SASEGT. V lost 4 bases to trimming and J lost 3 bases; unmatched junction nucleotides: 7. The CDR3 length is 15 residues.

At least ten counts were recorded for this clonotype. Here the CDR3 DNA reads TGTGCCAGCAGAAACGCAGGGCAGGACTCCTACGAGCAGTACTTC. Amino acid sequence: CASRNAGQDSYEQYF. V is TRBV6-2 or TRBV6-3 and J is TRBJ2-7, with TRBD1 as a possible D gene (5 bases). V gave up 6 bases and J gave up 0 bases, with 15 bases separating them. The germline V gene has CDR1 MNHEY and CDR2 SVGEGT. The CDR3 is 15 residues long.

The DNA of the CDR3 is TGTGCCATCAGTGAGTCACAGGGGAACTATGGCTACACCTTC. Protein sequence: CAISESQGNYGYTF. The J gene is TRBJ1-2, the V gene TRBV10-3; 7 bases are a match to TRBD1. The CDR3 extends over 14 amino acids. Trimming took 0 bases from V and 2 from J; bases not matched to a gene: 0. Germline CDR1 is ENHRY and CDR2 is SYGVKD.

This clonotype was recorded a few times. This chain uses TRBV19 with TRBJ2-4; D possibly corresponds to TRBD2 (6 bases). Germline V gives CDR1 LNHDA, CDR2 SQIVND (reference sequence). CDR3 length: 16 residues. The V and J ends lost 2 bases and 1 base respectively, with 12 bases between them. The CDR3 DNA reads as TGTGCCAGTAGTATATTGGCGGGGAGTGCCAAAAACATTCAGTACTTC. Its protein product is CASSILAGSAKNIQYF.

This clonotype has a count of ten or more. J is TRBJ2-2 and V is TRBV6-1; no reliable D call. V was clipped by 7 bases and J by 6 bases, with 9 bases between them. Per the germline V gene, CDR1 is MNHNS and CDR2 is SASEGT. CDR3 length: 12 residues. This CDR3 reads CASKRSPGELFF. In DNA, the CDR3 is TGTGCCAGCAAGAGGAGTCCCGGGGAGCTGTTTTTT.

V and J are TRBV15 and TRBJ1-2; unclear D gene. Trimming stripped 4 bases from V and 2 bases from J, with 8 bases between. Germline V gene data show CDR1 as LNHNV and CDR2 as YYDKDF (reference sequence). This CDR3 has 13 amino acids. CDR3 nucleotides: TGTGCCACCAGCAAGGTCAGCAACTATGGCTACACCTTC. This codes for CATSKVSNYGYTF.

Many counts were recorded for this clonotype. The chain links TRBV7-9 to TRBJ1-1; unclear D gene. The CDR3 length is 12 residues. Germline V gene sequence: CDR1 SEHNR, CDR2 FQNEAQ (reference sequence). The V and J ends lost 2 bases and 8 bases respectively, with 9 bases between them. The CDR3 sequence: CASSLIGIEAFF. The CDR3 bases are TGTGCCAGCAGCTTAATAGGGATCGAAGCTTTCTTT.

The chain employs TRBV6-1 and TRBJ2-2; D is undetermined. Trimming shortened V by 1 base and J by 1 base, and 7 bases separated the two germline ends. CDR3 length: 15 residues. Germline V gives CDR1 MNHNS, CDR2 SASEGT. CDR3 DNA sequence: TGTGCCAGCAGTGAAGAGGCAGGGAACACCGGGGAGCTGTTTTTT. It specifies CASSEEAGNTGELFF.

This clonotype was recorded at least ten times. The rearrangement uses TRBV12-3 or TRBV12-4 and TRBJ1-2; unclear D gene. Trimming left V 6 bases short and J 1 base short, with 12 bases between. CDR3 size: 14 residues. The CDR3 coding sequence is TGTGCCAGCAGCTTTCACCCTAATAACTATGGCTACACCTTC. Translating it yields CASSFHPNNYGYTF.

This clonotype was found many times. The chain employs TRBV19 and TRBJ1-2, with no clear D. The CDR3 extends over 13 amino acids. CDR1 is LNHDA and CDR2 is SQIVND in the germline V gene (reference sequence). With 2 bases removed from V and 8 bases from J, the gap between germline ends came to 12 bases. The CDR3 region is CASSIFSGGGYTF. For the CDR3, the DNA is TGTGCCAGTAGTATATTTAGCGGTGGAGGCTACACCTTC. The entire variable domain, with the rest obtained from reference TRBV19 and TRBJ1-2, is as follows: DGGITQSPKYLFRKEGQNVTLSCEQNLNHDAMYWYRQDPGQGLRLIYYSQIVNDFQKGDIAEGYSVSREKKESFPLTVTSAQKNPTAFYLCASSIFSGGGYTFGSGTRLTVV.

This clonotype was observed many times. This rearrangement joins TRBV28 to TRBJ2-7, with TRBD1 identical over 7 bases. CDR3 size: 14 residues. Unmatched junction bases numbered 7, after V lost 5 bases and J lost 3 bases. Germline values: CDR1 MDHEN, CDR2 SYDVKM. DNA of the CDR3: TGTGCCAGCAGTCCTCCGGGACAGATCTACGAGCAGTACTTC. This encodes CASSPPGQIYEQYF.

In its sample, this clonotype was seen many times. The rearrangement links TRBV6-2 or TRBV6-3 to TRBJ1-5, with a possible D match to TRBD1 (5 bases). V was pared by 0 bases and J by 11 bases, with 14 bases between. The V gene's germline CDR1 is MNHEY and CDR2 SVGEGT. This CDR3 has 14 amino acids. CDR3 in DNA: TGTGCCAGCAGTTACTCCGGCAGGGCATCGGCCCAGCATTTT. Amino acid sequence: CASSYSGRASAQHF.

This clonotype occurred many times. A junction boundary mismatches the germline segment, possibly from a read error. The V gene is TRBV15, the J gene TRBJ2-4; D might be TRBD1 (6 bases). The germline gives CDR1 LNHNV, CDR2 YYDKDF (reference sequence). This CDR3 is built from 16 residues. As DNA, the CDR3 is TGTGCTACCAGCAGAGATGGGGGTGGGGGCTTGAACATTCAGTACTTC. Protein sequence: CATSRDGGGGLNIQYF.

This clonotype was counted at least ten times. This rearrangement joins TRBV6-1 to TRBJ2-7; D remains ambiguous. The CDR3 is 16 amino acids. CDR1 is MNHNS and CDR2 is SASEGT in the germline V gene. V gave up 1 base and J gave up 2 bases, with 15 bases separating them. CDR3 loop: CASSEEGPASTYEQYF. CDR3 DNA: TGTGCCAGCAGTGAAGAGGGTCCCGCGAGCACCTACGAGCAGTACTTC.

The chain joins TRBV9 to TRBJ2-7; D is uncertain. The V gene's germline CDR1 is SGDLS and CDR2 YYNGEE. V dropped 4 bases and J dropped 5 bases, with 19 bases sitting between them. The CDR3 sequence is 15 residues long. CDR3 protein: CASSPTIGRSNEQYF. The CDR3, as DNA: TGTGCCAGCAGCCCGACGATAGGACGGTCTAACGAGCAGTACTTC.